This TCR beta chain came from a study of cytomegalovirus exposure and HLA in healthy donors. General observations from the study: Reported performance of the classifier showed diagnosis of cytomegalovirus status with high specificity and sensitivity. Most TCRs appeared rarely, but some public TCRs recurred in many donors.

To note about this clone: Its antigen is unidentified.

The CDR3 consists of 14 residues. Germline CDR1 is MDHEN and CDR2 is SYDVKM. V shed 1 base and J shed 4 bases, with 10 bases lying between them. Clones were sequenced by immunoSEQ multiplex PCR, and TCRdb holds only the in-frame ones, with some missing. The sample yields some 170,000 clones, roughly nine tenths seen once. The chain recombines TRBV28 with TRBJ1-1; D unclear. This receptor was taken from a woman younger than 45 in good health and CMV-seronegative. The sample was PBMCs. The CDR3: CASSLYAKGTEAFF. CDR3 coding DNA: TGTGCCAGCAGTTTATACGCTAAGGGCACTGAAGCTTTCTTT.